These 25 T cell receptor beta chains originate from one sample sequenced in a study of T cell changes during pregnancy in multiple sclerosis. The table came from immunoSEQ multiplex PCR; TCRdb's copy has only in-frame clones and leaves some out. Found here are tens of thousands of clones, approximately 92% of them singletons; the top ten hold about 0.85%. The source material was peripheral blood, sampled in the first trimester of pregnancy. The receptors here all came from a female donor with multiple sclerosis, enrolled in a pregnancy study.

The rearrangement links TRBV18 to TRBJ2-6, with TRBD2 identical over 8 bases. Germline-derived CDR1 and CDR2 are KGHSH and LQKENI. J lost 1 base, V lost 3 bases, and 5 bases had no gene match. This CDR3 region has 17 residues. Here the CDR3 DNA reads TGTGCCAGCTCACCCCGGGAGGGAGGTTCTGGGGCCAACGTCCTGACTTTC. Its translation: CASSPREGGSGANVLTF.

The chain couples TRBV7-3 to TRBJ1-2; 8 bases are shared with TRBD1. The CDR3 covers 13 residues. Trimming at V came to 4 bases and at J to 7 bases, leaving 5 bases not matched to a gene. CDR1 is SGHTA, CDR2 FQGTGA, per germline. The CDR3 here is CASSSDRARGYTF. The CDR3 nucleotides are TGTGCCAGCAGCTCGGACAGGGCCCGTGGCTACACCTTC.

This sequence joins TRBV5-1 and TRBJ2-7; TRBD2 aligns across 8 bases. Trimming took 3 bases from V and 1 from J; bases not matched to a gene: 3. The germline gives CDR1 SGHRS, CDR2 YFSETQ. The length of the CDR3 is 14 residues. CDR3 sequence: CASSSVAGSYEQYF. CDR3 DNA: TGCGCCAGCAGCTCGGTAGCGGGGTCCTACGAGCAGTACTTC.

This clone occurred a few times. The rearrangement joins TRBV29-1 to TRBJ1-1; 10 nucleotides line up with TRBD1. This CDR3 contains 13 residues. Trimming removed 4 bases from V and 5 bases from J; junction bases left unmatched: 4. Germline V gene data show CDR1 as SQVTM and CDR2 as ANQGSEA. The CDR3 nucleotides read TGCAGCGTTGGACAGGGGGCTGGGACTGAAGCTTTCTTT. Its translation is CSVGQGAGTEAFF.

This clone was counted once. The V gene is TRBV12-5, the J gene TRBJ1-1, with D tentatively TRBD1 (6 bases). V was clipped by 5 bases and J by 0 bases, with 10 bases between them. Germline V gene lookup returns CDR1 LGHNT and CDR2 FRNRAP. The CDR3 spans 14 residues. CDR3 sequence: CASGGDRMNTEAFF. The DNA for the CDR3 is TGTGCTAGTGGTGGAGACAGGATGAACACTGAAGCTTTCTTT.

V usage is TRBV5-5 and J usage is TRBJ1-6; D perhaps matches TRBD1 (6 bases). Trimming removed 2 bases from V and 2 bases from J, with 11 bases in between. Germline CDR1 SGHKS, CDR2 YYEKEE (reference sequence). The length of the CDR3 is 16 residues. The CDR3 DNA reads TGTGCCAGCAGCTTTGGGGGGGCAGCCTATAATTCACCCCTCCACTTT. Its protein is CASSFGGAAYNSPLHF.

This clone is medium-sized by share. V and J are TRBV2 and TRBJ1-1, with a weak D call TRBD1 (5 bases). This CDR3 contains 16 residues. V was pared by 3 bases and J by 3 bases, with 17 bases between. The germline V gene encodes CDR1 SNHLY and CDR2 FYNNEI. Here the CDR3 DNA reads TGTGCCAGCAGTGAGTCAGGGTTTAACGAGGACACTGAAGCTTTCTTT. This gives the protein CASSESGFNEDTEAFF.

The V gene is TRBV18, the J gene TRBJ2-7, with D maybe TRBD1 (6 bases). The length of the CDR3 is 14 residues. Trimming took off 4 bases at V and 7 bases at J, with 17 bases between the two ends. Germline V lookup: CDR1 KGHSH, CDR2 LQKENI. CDR3 loop: CASSHRDKGMEQYF. The DNA for the CDR3 is TGTGCCAGCTCACACCGGGACAAGGGGATGGAGCAGTACTTC.

The genes are TRBV2 and TRBJ1-2; the D gene is possibly TRBD1 (5 bases). The germline CDR1 and CDR2 sequences are SNHLY and FYNNEI. The CDR3 runs 12 residues. V gave up 6 bases and J gave up 7 bases, with 12 bases separating them. In DNA form, the CDR3 reads TGTGCCAGCAGGGGCAGGGCAGGTGGCTACACCTTC. Translation gives CASRGRAGGYTF.

This chain joins TRBV5-1 and TRBJ2-3, with 7 nucleotides matching TRBD2. The CDR3 is 16 amino acids. Germline V gene lookup returns CDR1 SGHRS and CDR2 YFSETQ. V trimming: 4 bases; J trimming: 3 bases; junction bases outside the gene matches: 11. The CDR3 bases are TGCGCCAGCAGCAACCCGACTAGCTCGGTAACAGATACGCAGTATTTT. Protein sequence: CASSNPTSSVTDTQYF.

The chain recombines TRBV5-4 with TRBJ1-5, with D tentatively TRBD1 (6 bases). The CDR3 is made up of 16 amino acids. The V gene lost 4 bases and the J gene lost 0 bases, with 14 bases spanning the gap. Germline V CDR1 and CDR2: SGHNT, YYREEE (reference sequence). CDR3 residues: CASSTGGRDSNQPQHF. The CDR3 region has the DNA TGTGCCAGCAGCACCGGGGGGCGGGATAGCAATCAGCCCCAGCATTTT.

The chain couples TRBV7-2 to TRBJ2-5, with TRBD2 matching over 7 bases. CDR1 and CDR2 from the germline V gene are SGHTA and FQGNSA. CDR3 length equals 16 residues. Trimming took 3 bases from V and 5 from J; bases not matched to a gene: 12. The CDR3 loop reads CASSLKTSAYPETQYF. CDR3 coding DNA: TGTGCCAGCAGCTTGAAAACTAGCGCTTACCCCGAGACCCAGTACTTC.

In its sample, this clone was seen once. The chain couples TRBV7-3 to TRBJ1-1, with a weak D call TRBD1 (5 bases). Germline CDR1 reads SGHTA; CDR2 reads FQGTGA. CDR3 length: 13 amino acids. Deletions cut 2 bases from V and 9 bases from J, with 13 bases between. CDR3 bases: TGTGCCAGCAGCTTACTGGGGGGGGATAAAGCTTTCTTT. The encoded protein is CASSLLGGDKAFF.

The chain recombines TRBV2 with TRBJ1-5; maybe TRBD1 (5 bases). This CDR3 region has 13 residues. Trimming took off 7 bases at V and 6 bases at J, with 13 bases between the two ends. Germline V gene lookup returns CDR1 SNHLY and CDR2 FYNNEI. CDR3 region: CASMEGGGQPQHF. For the CDR3, the DNA is TGTGCCAGCATGGAGGGTGGGGGTCAGCCCCAGCATTTT.

As to this clone: At one boundary the junction diverges from the germline segment, which might be a read error. The CDR3: CASSSLAGGAGNTIYF. The DNA of the CDR3 is TGTGCCAGCAGTTCATTGGCAGGGGGCGCTGGGAACACCATATATTTT. The chain uses TRBV27 and TRBJ1-3; 8 nucleotides match TRBD1. CDR3 length: 16 residues. Germline V gene lookup returns CDR1 MNHEY and CDR2 SMNVEV (reference sequence).

The rearrangement joins TRBV7-6 to TRBJ2-3; no definite D call. The CDR3 has 14 amino acids. Germline CDR1 SGHVS, CDR2 FNYEAQ. Between the trimmed V and J ends, which lost 1 base and 1 base, there was a span of 6 bases. The CDR3, as DNA: TGTGCCAGCAGCTTAGTCCCAGGCACAGATACGCAGTATTTT. Translating gives CASSLVPGTDTQYF.

The genes are TRBV6-5 and TRBJ2-4, with TRBD2 matching 10 bases. V lost 8 bases to trimming and J lost 4 bases; unmatched junction nucleotides: 8. Looked up from germline, CDR1 is MNHEY and CDR2 is SVGAGI. The CDR3 length is 15 residues. CDR3 residues: CASASSGGGKNIQYF. The DNA for the CDR3 is TGTGCCAGCGCGTCTAGCGGGGGCGGAAAAAACATTCAGTACTTC.

The chain uses TRBV6-5 and TRBJ2-1; TRBD2 matches at 10 bases. V dropped 3 bases and J dropped 6; count of bases not matched to a gene: 8. CDR1 and CDR2 from the germline V gene are MNHEY and SVGAGI. The CDR3 has 16 residues. The CDR3 bases are TGTGCCAGCAGTTATACTAGCGGGGATCCAGGCAATGAGCAGTTCTTC. Translated, it gives CASSYTSGDPGNEQFF.

The CDR3 DNA sequence: TGTGCCATCAGTGACACGACAGGGATTGCCGAGCAGTACTTC. Its translation: CAISDTTGIAEQYF. The genes are TRBV10-3 and TRBJ2-7; 7 nucleotides match TRBD1. This CDR3 has 14 residues. V shed 3 bases and J 6 bases; nucleotides not matched to a gene: 8. Germline assignment: CDR1 ENHRY and CDR2 SYGVKD.

This chain uses TRBV5-4 with TRBJ1-4, with 10 bases aligning to TRBD1. The germline V gene has CDR1 SGHNT and CDR2 YYREEE (reference sequence). The CDR3 runs to 16 residues. J lost 6 bases, V lost 0 bases, and 5 bases had no gene match. The DNA of the CDR3 is TGTGCCAGCAGCTTGGAGGGGACAGGGGTTTATGAAAAACTGTTTTTT. The encoded protein is CASSLEGTGVYEKLFF.

The CDR3 DNA is TGTGCTAGTGGTTTGGGCGGGGGAGGAGAGACCCAGTACTTC. Translated: CASGLGGGGETQYF. The rearrangement joins TRBV12-5 to TRBJ2-5, with TRBD2 identical over 7 bases. V lost 1 base and J lost 4; bases outside the gene matches: 3. Germline V gives CDR1 LGHNT, CDR2 FRNRAP. CDR3 length: 14 amino acids.

The CDR3 reads CASSQSLPGSKGAGELFF. In nucleotides, the CDR3 is TGCGCCAGCAGCCAGTCGCTCCCGGGCTCAAAGGGGGCCGGGGAGCTGTTTTTT. J is TRBJ2-2 and V is TRBV4-3, with D possibly TRBD1 on 6 matching bases. CDR1 is LGHNA, CDR2 YSLEER, per germline. Trimming shortened V by 3 bases and J by 6 bases, and 23 bases separated the two germline ends. This CDR3 spans 18 amino acids.

This rearrangement joins TRBV4-3 to TRBJ2-7; the match to TRBD1 covers 8 bases. J lost 1 base, V lost 1 base, and 15 bases had no gene match. The CDR3 contains 19 residues. CDR1 is LGHNA, CDR2 YSLEER, per germline. In DNA form, the CDR3 reads TGCGCCAGCAGCCAAGTAGGGACAGGACCCTATCACTCGTCCTACGAGCAGTACTTC. Translating it yields CASSQVGTGPYHSSYEQYF.

This chain connects TRBV5-4 to TRBJ1-4, with a weak D call TRBD1 (5 bases). The V gene lost 3 bases and the J gene lost 8 bases, with 17 bases spanning the gap. The germline V gene has CDR1 SGHNT and CDR2 YYREEE (reference sequence). This CDR3 has 15 residues. As DNA, the CDR3 is TGTGCCAGCAGCTCCGGGAGGCAGGGAGAGGAAAAACTGTTTTTT. It yields the protein CASSSGRQGEEKLFF.

V is TRBV21-1 and J is TRBJ1-1; the table names TRBD1, a call not compared with the DNA. TRBV21-1 is listed as a pseudogene. CDR3 length: 19 residues. CDR3 loop: CASSPQKEQGARLNTEAFF. In DNA form, the CDR3 reads TGTGCCAGCAGCCCACAAAAGGAACAGGGGGCAAGGCTGAACACTGAAGCTTTCTTT.